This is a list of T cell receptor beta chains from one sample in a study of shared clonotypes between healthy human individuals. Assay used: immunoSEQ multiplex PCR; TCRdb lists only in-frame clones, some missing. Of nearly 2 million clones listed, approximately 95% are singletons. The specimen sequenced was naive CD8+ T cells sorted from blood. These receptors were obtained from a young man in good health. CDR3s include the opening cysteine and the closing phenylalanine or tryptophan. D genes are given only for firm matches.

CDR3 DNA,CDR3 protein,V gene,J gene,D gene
TGTGCCAGCAGTACTCAGTTACTAGCCAAAAACATTCAGTACTTC,CASSTQLLAKNIQYF,TRBV27,TRBJ2-4,-
TGTGCCAGCAGTGATTTACAGGAGACGTATGGCTACACCTTC,CASSDLQETYGYTF,TRBV25-1,TRBJ1-2,-
TGTGCCAGCAGCCTGACTAGCCACTACGAGCAGTACTTC,CASSLTSHYEQYF,TRBV27,TRBJ2-7,TRBD2
TGCGCCAGCACCCCCCCGGGGGGCCCCTACAATGAGCAGTTCTTC,CASTPPGGPYNEQFF,TRBV10-2,TRBJ2-1,-
TGTGCCAGCAGTCCGGCGTCCACTGAAGCTTTCTTT,CASSPASTEAFF,TRBV7-2,TRBJ1-1,-
TGTGCCATCAGTGAAGTAGAGGGGGGCTCCTACAATGAGCAGTTCTTC,CAISEVEGGSYNEQFF,TRBV10-3,TRBJ2-1,-
TGTGCCAGCAGCTCCGGGGGTAGAGTAGCGGGAGAGCTTGGCACAGATACGCAGTATTTT,CASSSGGRVAGELGTDTQYF,TRBV13,TRBJ2-3,TRBD2
TGCGCCAGCAGTGATCTAGCGGGACACAATGAGCAGTTCTTC,CASSDLAGHNEQFF,TRBV10-2,TRBJ2-1,TRBD2
TGCGCCAGCAGCTTGGGATGGAGGGTAAGGGGTGAGCAGTTCTTC,CASSLGWRVRGEQFF,TRBV5-1,TRBJ2-1,-
TGTGCCTCGGGGAGGCAGGGTTGGTCCTACGAGCAGTACTTC,CASGRQGWSYEQYF,TRBV27,TRBJ2-7,-
TGTGCCAGCAGCTCCAGACTTGTCGGACAGGGGCTCAACACCGGGGAGCTGTTTTTT,CASSSRLVGQGLNTGELFF,TRBV7-9,TRBJ2-2,TRBD1
TGCGCCAGCTCCATCCTGAACACTGAAGCTTTCTTT,CASSILNTEAFF,TRBV10-2,TRBJ1-1,-
TGCGCCAGCAGCCAAGAACCAGCGAGTGAAGGCTACGAGCAGTACTTC,CASSQEPASEGYEQYF,TRBV4-3,TRBJ2-7,-